This T cell receptor beta chain was documented in a study of T cells in Graves' hyperthyroidism and ophthalmopathy (dated by TCRdb to the late 2010s). For context, the study as a whole: Peripheral blood was collected at initial diagnosis, before any treatment. Following sampling, methimazole starting at 30 mg daily was given to hyperthyroidism patients, and high-dose intravenous methylprednisolone was given to ophthalmopathy patients. Thyroid tissue and blood T-cell repertoires from six Graves' hyperthyroidism patients were also compared in the study. The paper reports TCR Vbeta CDR3 sequencing of fewer than 150 peripheral blood samples: 43 ophthalmopathy, under 80 hyperthyroidism and around 17 progressor patients. The roughly 91 discovery patients were randomly divided into training and test sets at a 7:3 ratio. An independent validation cohort of around 19 hyperthyroidism patients and 17 patients who later progressed to ophthalmopathy tested prospective prediction of ophthalmopathy. A discovery cohort of approximately 100 patients, roughly 43 with Graves' ophthalmopathy and 55 to 60 with stable Graves' hyperthyroidism, was used to find distinguishing TCR V-J signatures.

The TCR beta CDR3 regions were amplified from RNA transcripts. The TCR CDR3 was subjected to a first round of RT-PCR using the HTBI primer set and the Qiagen OneStep RT-PCR kit. A second multiplex PCR round built the libraries, followed by size selection and purification. Paired-end sequencing of the libraries was performed with 100 bp reads on an Illumina HiSeq2000. The original pipeline was this. Raw data were processed with SOAPnuke, discarding reads with adapters, uncalled bases, mean Phred below 15, or no exact constant-primer or identifier match. High-quality paired reads were merged using COPE v1.2.5, and each unique nucleotide sequence was defined as a clonotype. MiTCR v1.1 was used to align the clonotypes against IMGT TRBV, TRBD and TRBJ reference segments. The analysis included only V-J combinations with a frequency above 0.0001, which together covered more than 99% of the repertoires. A TCS score was defined as the ratio of F50 (clonal expansion) to E x V (chaos), with BLOSUM62-based TCRdist applied between CDR3 peptides within each V-J. Welch's t-statistics and random forest reduced fewer than 600 V-J features to roughly 13, which were used in a naive Bayes classifier (R e1071). In TCRdb, the public reads were trimmed at Q25 with fastp and aligned with MiXCR, with productive beta chains retained. Each CDR3 protein gets just one entry, which takes the most common genes and DNA from the rows behind it. TCRdb's processing, not the authors' own work, is the source of the V and J calls. This sample gives 250,000 to 300,000 distinct CDR3 sequences in total; 13% of them show up just once. The ten largest clones take up around 7.9% of the sample.

At the junction V is shortened by 4 bases and J by 2 bases; bases outside the gene matches: 3. From a lookup of the germline V gene, CDR1 and CDR2 are SGDLS and YYNGEE. The CDR3 spans 14 residues, from the cysteine through the phenylalanine. Kept here is only the CDR3 DNA, which spans 42 bases and is read in frame from base 1. Hyperthyroidism patients were newly diagnosed, had a disease duration of under 2 months, and were aged 18 to 65 years. Patients with uncontrolled infections, other autoimmune diseases, pregnancy or lactation were excluded. Diagnoses were established on the basis of clinical symptoms, serum thyroxine and TRAb, thyroid ultrasound, and orbital computed tomography. For progressor patients, blood was drawn at the first diagnosis of hyperthyroidism, before any ophthalmopathy symptoms had appeared. PBMCs were separated from approximately 9.9 ml of fresh peripheral blood using Ficoll-Paque density gradient centrifugation. Progressor patients were first diagnosed with Graves' hyperthyroidism and then developed ophthalmopathy during follow-up. Total RNA was extracted with Trizol reagent, and quality was checked on an Agilent 2100 Bioanalyzer.

This clonotype was detected many times. The antigen it binds to is not known. One base away there is no much larger clone; base qualities are not given. Study-wide findings and limitations: In validation, the model predicted progression to ophthalmopathy a median of roughly 6.2 months before onset, with 70% to 71% sensitivity and 72.22% specificity. No statistical method was used to fix the sample size in advance, and group allocation was not hidden from the investigators. Most expanded thyroid clonotypes (frequency above 0.001) were also detected in blood, a finding suggesting that blood repertoires may reflect thyroid immune responses. In cross-validation, a model built on a 13 V-J signature told ophthalmopathy apart from stable hyperthyroidism with 87.88% sensitivity and around 84% specificity, and in testing the same model reached 80%/75%.

The origin of this receptor is a woman aged 25-40 years with Graves' hyperthyroidism that later progressed to Graves' ophthalmopathy. The specimen was blood. The chain was built from TRBV9 and TRBJ1-5; 7 bases in the junction line up with TRBD1. The CDR3 reads as follows: CASSMGTGNQPQHF. The DNA is TGTGCCAGCAGCATGGGGACAGGCAATCAGCCCCAGCATTTT.